What follows are 10 T cell receptor beta chains derived from one specimen sequenced in a study of T cells after yellow fever vaccination (dated by TCRdb to about 2019). Receptors were amplified or captured by 5' RACE. For sequencing, an Illumina NovaSeq 6000 was employed. Using fastp trimming at Q25 and MiXCR clonotype assembly, TCRdb reanalyzed the public sequencing data and kept in-frame beta chains. Rows with a matching CDR3 protein are joined into one entry that keeps the most common DNA and genes. The sample includes more than 300,000 distinct CDR3 sequences, with 3.5% to 5% observed a single time. In total, the top ten clones hold 15% to 20% of the sample. This sample's treatment or condition label indicates: live attenuated yellow fever vaccine strain. The specimen comprised PBMCs, sampled 15 days after the yellow fever booster vaccination. The receptors were gathered from a man between 18 and 35 years old who received the YFV17D yellow fever vaccine.

The rearrangement links TRBV6-5 to TRBJ2-5, with TRBD1 as a possible D gene (6 bases). This CDR3 has 17 amino acids. Germline V gene lookup returns CDR1 MNHEY and CDR2 SVGAGI. Trimming removed 0 bases at V and 7 bases at J, with 21 bases between. The DNA of the CDR3 is TGTGCCAGCAGTTACTCCGGCGGGTCAGGGGCGGTTGGGACCCAGTACTTC. As protein: CASSYSGGSGAVGTQYF.

This rearrangement joins TRBV9 to TRBJ2-1, with TRBD2 matching over 11 bases. CDR1 is SGDLS and CDR2 is YYNGEE in the germline V gene. This CDR3 spans 18 amino acids. Losses at the gene ends were 1 base for V and 6 bases for J; bases not matched to a gene: 12. CDR3 residues: CASSVSGILAGAPNEQFF. The CDR3 DNA reads as TGTGCCAGCAGCGTATCTGGGATACTAGCGGGGGCCCCCAATGAGCAGTTCTTC.

The sample holds a few counts of this clonotype. CDR3 DNA sequence: TGTGCCAGCAGCCCCACTGGACGAAAAGCCTCGGGTGAGACCCAGTACTTC. Protein: CASSPTGRKASGETQYF. V gene TRBV6-2 or TRBV6-3 combines with J gene TRBJ2-5; unclear D gene. Germline V CDR1 and CDR2: MNHEY, SVGEGT. There are 17 residues in the CDR3. V lost 6 bases, J lost 5 bases, and 25 bases lay in between.

V usage is TRBV10-3 and J usage is TRBJ1-1; possibly TRBD1 for D (5 bases). The CDR3 totals 14 residues. Germline CDR1 reads ENHRY; CDR2 reads SYGVKD. Trimming took 6 bases from V and 0 from J, leaving 11 bases between them. The CDR3 loop reads CAISREAMNTEAFF. In DNA, the CDR3 is TGTGCCATCAGCAGGGAAGCGATGAACACTGAAGCTTTCTTT.

In its sample, this clonotype was seen a few times. The chain links TRBV7-9 to TRBJ1-1; D ambiguous. CDR1 SEHNR and CDR2 FQNEAQ come from the germline V gene (reference sequence). Trimming shortened V by 3 bases and J by 0 bases, and 11 bases separated the two germline ends. The CDR3 spans 15 residues. CDR3 amino acids: CASSLYSGVNTEAFF. Here the CDR3 DNA reads TGTGCCAGCAGCTTGTATTCAGGCGTGAACACTGAAGCTTTCTTT.

The chain employs TRBV3-1 and TRBJ1-2, with TRBD1 matching over 9 bases. The V and J ends lost 4 bases and 6 bases, in that order; junction bases with no gene match: 6. This CDR3 has 14 amino acids. Germline CDR1 reads LGHDT; CDR2 reads YNNKEL (reference sequence). The CDR3 loop is CASSPWGDRDGYTF. CDR3 coding DNA: TGTGCCAGCAGCCCCTGGGGGGACAGGGATGGCTACACCTTC.

The sample holds many counts of this clonotype. The chain combines TRBV12-3 or TRBV12-4 with TRBJ2-3, with 8 bases fitting TRBD1. V shed 5 bases, J shed 4 bases, and the junction held 5 bases outside the gene matches. The CDR3 spans 14 residues. For the CDR3, the DNA is TGTGCCAGCAGTCTCGCGACAGGGGCAGATACGCAGTATTTT. As protein: CASSLATGADTQYF.

The chain is built from TRBV12-3 or TRBV12-4 and TRBJ1-4, with D perhaps TRBD1 (6 bases). With 5 bases removed from V and 8 bases from J, the gap between germline ends came to 12 bases. The CDR3 sequence is 13 residues long. The chain's CDR3 is CASSLTGLEKLFF. The DNA for the CDR3 is TGTGCCAGCAGTCTTACAGGGTTAGAAAAACTGTTTTTT.

At least ten counts were recorded for this clonotype. This chain connects TRBV4-3 to TRBJ2-1, with a tentative D call TRBD1 (6 bases). The CDR3 consists of 15 residues. Germline assignment: CDR1 LGHNA and CDR2 YSLEER. Trimming took 0 bases from V and 4 from J, leaving 10 bases between them. The CDR3 is CASSQDGQGYNEQFF. The CDR3 DNA reads TGCGCCAGCAGCCAAGATGGGCAGGGGTACAATGAGCAGTTCTTC.

This clonotype was seen a few times. The genes are TRBV7-2 and TRBJ1-5; TRBD1 might be the D (6 bases). V lost 8 bases and J lost 5, with 13 bases in between. The V gene's germline CDR1 is SGHTA and CDR2 FQGNSA. The CDR3 totals 13 residues. CDR3 amino acids: CASQPGTYQPQHF. CDR3 nucleotide sequence: TGTGCCAGCCAACCTGGGACATATCAGCCCCAGCATTTT.